Below are 24 T cell receptor beta chains sequenced from a single sample in a study of CXCR3-negative and CXCR3-positive naive CD8 T cells. Antigens of these TCRs are unknown. The libraries of TRB cDNA were prepared using 5' RACE with UMI labels. After re-calling the 5' RACE reads, TCRdb lists one entry per CDR3 protein, DNA absent. The sample holds 150,000 or so distinct CDR3 sequences. Study results and limitations: Naive cells with CXCR3 showed TRB CDR3s that were more hydrophobic than those in CXCR3-negative naive cells.

The sequenced material came from naive CXCR3+ CD8+ T cells from blood. Subset here: CD45RO-CCR7+CD27+CD95- naive CD8+ T cells expressing CXCR3 (TNR3+). The receptors originated from a human donor in good health. Some clones in this sample may be carry-over from other donors' samples.

The rearrangement uses TRBV5-1 and TRBJ2-2; TCRdb reports TRBD1, a call that lacks DNA to check it against. Germline V gene data show CDR1 as SGHRS and CDR2 as YFSETQ. The CDR3 totals 15 residues. This CDR3 is CASSPGEWDTGELFF.

The chain links TRBV28 to TRBJ2-7; the TRBD2 assignment by TCRdb is unverifiable without DNA. CDR1 and CDR2 (germline): MDHEN, SYDVKM. CDR3 size: 14 residues. The CDR3 here is CVSSFLGRAYEQYF.

The rearrangement links TRBV28 to TRBJ2-7; as DNA is missing, the TRBD1 call by TCRdb cannot be tested. The length of the CDR3 is 15 residues. CDR1 and CDR2 from the germline V gene are MDHEN and SYDVKM. CDR3: CASSAGTGLTYEQYF.

This rearrangement joins TRBV7-9 to TRBJ1-1; TCRdb's D call of TRBD1 is untestable without DNA. Germline CDR1 and CDR2: SEHNR and FQNEAQ (reference sequence). The CDR3 sequence is 13 residues long. The CDR3: CASTFGQGTEAFF. The full variable domain, with the rest looked up from reference TRBV7-9 and TRBJ1-1, is DTGVSQNPRHKITKRGQNVTFRCDPISEHNRLYWYRQTLGQGPEFLTYFQNEAQLEKSRLLSDRFSAERPKGSFSTLEIQRTEQGDSAMYLCASTFGQGTEAFFGQGTRLTVV.

This chain links TRBV29-1 with TRBJ2-3; the D call of TRBD1 rests on TCRdb alone, since no DNA is present to check it. The CDR3 covers 17 residues. CDR1 is SQVTM and CDR2 is ANQGSEA in the germline V gene. The CDR3 loop is CSVEGAGLDSNTDTQYF.

The chain carries TRBV20-1 and TRBJ2-1; the D gene TCRdb calls, TRBD2, cannot be checked with no DNA. CDR3 length: 14 residues. Germline V lookup: CDR1 DFQATT, CDR2 SNEGSKA (reference sequence). This CDR3 is CSVNPLAGGNEQFF.

This chain links TRBV12-5 with TRBJ2-7; TCRdb's D call, TRBD1, is unchecked because there is no DNA. The CDR3 is made up of 14 amino acids. Germline V CDR1 and CDR2: LGHNT, FRNRAP. The CDR3 protein is CASALGTGGDEQYF.

The rearrangement links TRBV7-3 to TRBJ2-2. CDR3 size: 13 residues. CDR1 and CDR2 (germline): SGHTA, FQGTGA. This CDR3 reads CASSLLGSGELFF. Full variable domain (missing parts from reference TRBV7-3 and TRBJ2-2): GAGVSQTPSNKVTEKGKYVELRCDPISGHTALYWYRQSLGQGPEFLIYFQGTGAADDSGLPNDRFFAVRPEGSVSTLKIQRTERGDSAVYLCASSLLGSGELFFGEGSRLTVL.

V and J are TRBV11-2 and TRBJ1-1; there is no DNA to check the TCRdb D call of TRBD1. The germline V gene has CDR1 SGHAT and CDR2 FQNNGV. This CDR3 is built from 16 residues. This CDR3 reads CASSASSPRGRTEAFF.

J is TRBJ2-1 and V is TRBV5-1; the TCRdb call, TRBD1, lacks DNA for checking. In germline, CDR1 is SGHRS, CDR2 YFSETQ. The CDR3 covers 17 residues. The CDR3 loop is CASSLEGAGSSHNEQFF.

CDR3 loop: CATSSLGGSVNTEAFF. This chain links TRBV15 with TRBJ1-1; TCRdb names TRBD1, which stays unverified in the absence of DNA. The CDR3 sequence is 16 residues long. Germline-derived CDR1 and CDR2 are LNHNV and YYDKDF (reference sequence).

The genes are TRBV6-2 or TRBV6-3 and TRBJ2-5; the D call from TCRdb, TRBD1, cannot be confirmed without DNA. CDR1 and CDR2 (germline): MNHEY, SVGEGT. The CDR3 has 15 residues. CDR3 loop: CASSSTGSRWETQYF.

The chain couples TRBV7-8 to TRBJ2-5. The CDR3 extends over 16 amino acids. Looked up from germline, CDR1 is SGHVS and CDR2 is FQNEAQ. The CDR3 protein is CASSLFPNGLEETQYF. Full variable domain (remainder filled in from reference TRBV7-8 and TRBJ2-5): GAGVSQSPRYKVAKRGQDVALRCDPISGHVSLFWYQQALGQGPEFLTYFQNEAQLDKSGLPSDRFFAERPEGSVSTLKIQRTQQEDSAVYLCASSLFPNGLEETQYFGPGTRLLVL.

This chain joins TRBV9 and TRBJ2-2. Per the germline V gene, CDR1 is SGDLS and CDR2 is YYNGEE. CDR3 size: 13 residues. The CDR3 spells CASSPSGAGELFF.

The chain uses TRBV6-8 and TRBJ2-7; there is no DNA to check the TCRdb D call of TRBD1. The CDR3 totals 13 residues. Germline V gene sequence: CDR1 MNHGY, CDR2 SAAAGT. Here the CDR3 reads CASSPRARREQYF.

This chain links TRBV7-2 with TRBJ1-3. CDR1 is SGHTA and CDR2 is FQGNSA in the germline V gene. The CDR3 runs 14 residues. CDR3 region: CASSLAGSGNTIYF.

The chain uses TRBV15 and TRBJ2-5; the D gene TCRdb calls, TRBD2, cannot be checked with no DNA. The length of the CDR3 is 18 residues. CDR1 is LNHNV and CDR2 is YYDKDF in the germline V gene (reference sequence). The CDR3 region is CATSRDVERETFQETQYF.

The CDR3 loop reads CASSNSSLPGGSVNEQFF. This rearrangement joins TRBV21-1 to TRBJ2-1; no DNA is available, so the TRBD2 call from TCRdb remains unchecked. TRBV21-1 is classified as a pseudogene. This CDR3 has 18 residues.

The chain carries TRBV24-1 and TRBJ2-7. The CDR3 has 13 residues. CDR1 and CDR2 (germline): KGHDR, SFDVKD. The CDR3 sequence is CATSDLDQREQYF.

The CDR3 spells CASSSSGTSGYNEQFF. The gene calls are TRBV7-6 and TRBJ2-1; TCRdb gives TRBD2 as the D gene, but with no DNA this cannot be confirmed. CDR1 and CDR2 (germline): SGHVS, FNYEAQ. The CDR3 contains 16 residues.

The V and J genes are TRBV7-6 and TRBJ2-2; lacking DNA, the TRBD1 call made by TCRdb goes unchecked. This CDR3 contains 15 residues. CDR1 SGHVS and CDR2 FNYEAQ come from the germline V gene. CDR3 sequence: CASMGVGGNTGELFF. The whole variable domain, remainder taken from reference TRBV7-6 and TRBJ2-2, is GAGVSQSPRYKVTKRGQDVALRCDPISGHVSLYWYRQALGQGPEFLTYFNYEAQQDKSGLPNDRFSAERPEGSISTLTIQRTEQRDSAMYRCASMGVGGNTGELFFGEGSRLTVL.

The chain carries TRBV28 and TRBJ1-6. The germline CDR1 and CDR2 sequences are MDHEN and SYDVKM. The CDR3 runs to 15 residues. CDR3 protein: CASSGGRLLTSPLHF.

The rearrangement uses TRBV12-5 and TRBJ2-1; TCRdb's D call, TRBD2, is unchecked because there is no DNA. Germline values: CDR1 LGHNT, CDR2 FRNRAP. The CDR3 extends over 17 amino acids. The CDR3 region is CASGFQATTGTYNEQFF. The full variable domain, rest sourced from reference TRBV12-5 and TRBJ2-1, is DARVTQTPRHKVTEMGQEVTMRCQPILGHNTVFWYRQTMMQGLELLAYFRNRAPLDDSGMPKDRFSAEMPDATLATLKIQPSEPRDSAVYFCASGFQATTGTYNEQFFGPGTRLTVL.

J is TRBJ2-5 and V is TRBV6-1; no DNA is available, so the TRBD1 call from TCRdb remains unchecked. CDR1 and CDR2 (germline): MNHNS, SASEGT. The CDR3 is 16 residues long. CDR3 region: CASSEAGWTVQETQYF.